This TCR beta chain was retrieved from a study of T cell repertoires in cytomegalovirus infection (dated by TCRdb to between 2018 and 2021). Study-wide context: Donor HLA type was relevant to the analysis, because carriage of CMV infection together with the matching HLA type was indicated by public TCR beta signatures. Broader findings and caveats from the paper: The ex vivo response was dominated by HLA-C-restricted CMV-specific TCR beta clonotypes, which also provided the single most frequent clonotype in two of eight donors. Carriers of CMV infection plus the relevant HLA type were discriminated by the cumulative frequency of public TCR beta family members in the study cohort and in an independent approximately 340-donor cohort.

Reads for this sample came from an Illumina HiSeq 1500. Using fastp trimming at Q25 and MiXCR clonotype assembly, TCRdb reanalyzed the public sequencing data and kept in-frame beta chains. Every entry covers one CDR3 protein and lists the most common genes and DNA from its rows. The sample yields roughly 76,000 distinct CDR3 sequences; 3.7% were counted once. The ten largest clones add up to 4% to 5.5% of the sample. There are 12 amino acids in the CDR3, from cysteine to phenylalanine inclusive. Just the 36-base CDR3 DNA is kept, in frame starting at base 1. The germline V gene provides CDR1 SQVTM and CDR2 ANQGSEA. At the junction V is shortened by 4 bases and J by 7 bases, with 13 bases in between. This clonotype was found many times. This clone's antigen is unknown. No much larger clone is present one base from it, and per-base qualities are unavailable.

The V and J segments used are TRBV29-1 and TRBJ2-5; confidence is insufficient to name the D gene. The TCR comes from a human donor in good health (CMV status not recorded). Some clones in this sample may be carry-over from other donors' samples. The specimen sequenced was PBMCs. The nucleotide sequence is TGCAGCGTTGTATCCACATCGTCGACCCAGTACTTC. Its amino acids are CSVVSTSSTQYF.